A selection of T cell receptor beta chains follows, all from one sample in a study of shared clonotypes between healthy human individuals. Sequenced by immunoSEQ multiplex PCR; TCRdb stores in-frame clones only, minus some. Altogether roughly 890,000 clones are present, 80% to 95% being singletons, with the ten largest covering about 25%. The sequenced sample was naive CD8+ T cells sorted from blood. These receptors were taken from a man aged 25 to 40 in good health. Each CDR3 is given with its conserved first and last residue. The order of the fields is CDR3 DNA, CDR3 protein, J gene, D gene, V gene, clone size. A D gene is named only where the DNA matches it firmly. Not every row has a clone size; where given, it reads once, few, many or a size class.

CDR3nt: TGCGCCAGCAGCTGGACTAGCGGGAGTTACGAGCAGTACTTC
CDR3aa: CASSWTSGSYEQYF
j_gene: TRBJ2-7
d_gene: TRBD2
v_gene: TRBV5-1
abundance: few

CDR3nt: TGTGCCAGCAGCTCTACTAGCGGCACCGGGGAGCTGTTTTTT
CDR3aa: CASSSTSGTGELFF
j_gene: TRBJ2-2
d_gene: TRBD2
v_gene: TRBV7-2
abundance: -

CDR3nt: TGTGCCAGTAGTATCGCTAGCGGGAGGGGAAATGAGCAGTTCTTC
CDR3aa: CASSIASGRGNEQFF
j_gene: TRBJ2-1
d_gene: TRBD2
v_gene: TRBV19
abundance: -

CDR3nt: TGTGCCAGCAGTTTATCGCCCAGTGGTGTCGAGCAGTACTTC
CDR3aa: CASSLSPSGVEQYF
j_gene: TRBJ2-7
d_gene: -
v_gene: TRBV27
abundance: -

CDR3nt: TGCGCCAGCAGTGAGTCGAGTAATGAGCAGTTCTTC
CDR3aa: CASSESSNEQFF
j_gene: TRBJ2-1
d_gene: -
v_gene: TRBV10-2
abundance: -

CDR3nt: TGCAGCGTCGAACTAGCGGGAGGCCCGCCCTACAATGAGCAGTTCTTC
CDR3aa: CSVELAGGPPYNEQFF
j_gene: TRBJ2-1
d_gene: TRBD2
v_gene: TRBV29-1
abundance: -

CDR3nt: TGCGCCAGCAGTGAGTTCGTCAATCAGCCCCAGCATTTT
CDR3aa: CASSEFVNQPQHF
j_gene: TRBJ1-5
d_gene: -
v_gene: TRBV10-2
abundance: -

CDR3nt: TGTGCCAGCAGTCCGGGTAGCGGGGGCCACGAGCAGTACTTC
CDR3aa: CASSPGSGGHEQYF
j_gene: TRBJ2-7
d_gene: TRBD2
v_gene: TRBV28
abundance: -

CDR3nt: TGTGCCAGCAGTTTAGCGGTAGCCTACGAGCAGTACTTC
CDR3aa: CASSLAVAYEQYF
j_gene: TRBJ2-7
d_gene: -
v_gene: TRBV6-5
abundance: -

CDR3nt: TGTGCCAGCGAGGTGGGTAACGAGCAGTACTTC
CDR3aa: CASEVGNEQYF
j_gene: TRBJ2-7
d_gene: -
v_gene: TRBV2
abundance: -

CDR3nt: TGTGCCAGCAGCCCGCCGGGACAGGGTAATGAAAAACTGTTTTTT
CDR3aa: CASSPPGQGNEKLFF
j_gene: TRBJ1-4
d_gene: TRBD1
v_gene: TRBV11-2
abundance: -

CDR3nt: TGTGCCAGTCGACAGGGCTATAGCAATCAGCCCCAGCATTTT
CDR3aa: CASRQGYSNQPQHF
j_gene: TRBJ1-5
d_gene: TRBD1
v_gene: TRBV19
abundance: -

CDR3nt: TGTGCCAGCAGCTTGGAAGGGTACGGTGAGCAGTTCTTC
CDR3aa: CASSLEGYGEQFF
j_gene: TRBJ2-1
d_gene: -
v_gene: TRBV5-4
abundance: -

CDR3nt: TGTGCCAGTAGTATAAGCGACAGGAACACTGAAGCTTTCTTT
CDR3aa: CASSISDRNTEAFF
j_gene: TRBJ1-1
d_gene: -
v_gene: TRBV19
abundance: -

CDR3nt: TGTGCCAGCAGTTACTTGGCTAGCGAGAGCACCGGGGAGCTGTTTTTT
CDR3aa: CASSYLASESTGELFF
j_gene: TRBJ2-2
d_gene: -
v_gene: TRBV6-5
abundance: -

CDR3nt: TGTGCCAGCAGCTTTGGGACTTACAATGAGCAGTTCTTC
CDR3aa: CASSFGTYNEQFF
j_gene: TRBJ2-1
d_gene: -
v_gene: TRBV7-2
abundance: -

CDR3nt: TGTGCCAGCAGATTCCACCCGGGACTAGCAGCAGATACGCAGTATTTT
CDR3aa: CASRFHPGLAADTQYF
j_gene: TRBJ2-3
d_gene: TRBD2
v_gene: TRBV11-2
abundance: -

CDR3nt: TGTGCCAGTAGTATAGTACCAGGCCCTGGGGAGCAGTATTTT
CDR3aa: CASSIVPGPGEQYF
j_gene: TRBJ2-3
d_gene: -
v_gene: TRBV19
abundance: -

CDR3nt: TGTGCCAGCAGTCCCGGACTAGCGGTTAACAATGAGCAGTTCTTC
CDR3aa: CASSPGLAVNNEQFF
j_gene: TRBJ2-1
d_gene: TRBD2
v_gene: TRBV28
abundance: -

CDR3nt: TGTGCCAGCAGCCGACTGGGCCCCTACGAGCAGTACTTC
CDR3aa: CASSRLGPYEQYF
j_gene: TRBJ2-7
d_gene: -
v_gene: TRBV14
abundance: -

CDR3nt: TGTGCCAGCAGCTTGGTTGGCAGCTACGAGCAGTACTTC
CDR3aa: CASSLVGSYEQYF
j_gene: TRBJ2-7
d_gene: -
v_gene: TRBV5-4
abundance: -

CDR3nt: TGTGCCAGCAGTCCCCCCCCGGGATTTCGTCGGGATGAGCAGTTCTTC
CDR3aa: CASSPPPGFRRDEQFF
j_gene: TRBJ2-1
d_gene: -
v_gene: TRBV27
abundance: -

CDR3nt: TGTGCCAGCAGCCCGGCGGGGCAGAACTACGAGCAGTACTTC
CDR3aa: CASSPAGQNYEQYF
j_gene: TRBJ2-7
d_gene: -
v_gene: TRBV27
abundance: -

CDR3nt: TGTGCCAGTAGTACCCAGCCTTGGACAGGGCGCTCTGGGGCCAACGTCCTGACTTTC
CDR3aa: CASSTQPWTGRSGANVLTF
j_gene: TRBJ2-6
d_gene: TRBD1
v_gene: TRBV19
abundance: -

CDR3nt: TGTGCCAGCAGTTTATTTAAGGGACGGCAAGAGACCCAGTACTTC
CDR3aa: CASSLFKGRQETQYF
j_gene: TRBJ2-5
d_gene: -
v_gene: TRBV6-1
abundance: -

CDR3nt: TGTGCCAGCAGCTCAACTAGCGGCACCACAGATACGCAGTATTTT
CDR3aa: CASSSTSGTTDTQYF
j_gene: TRBJ2-3
d_gene: TRBD2
v_gene: TRBV7-9
abundance: -

CDR3nt: TGTGCCAGCAGCAATCCTCCGGGACAGGGCTACAATGAGCAGTTCTTC
CDR3aa: CASSNPPGQGYNEQFF
j_gene: TRBJ2-1
d_gene: TRBD1
v_gene: TRBV7-6
abundance: -

CDR3nt: TGCAGCGTTACGGGACAGGGCAGGACTGAAGCTTTCTTT
CDR3aa: CSVTGQGRTEAFF
j_gene: TRBJ1-1
d_gene: TRBD1
v_gene: TRBV29-1
abundance: -

CDR3nt: TGTGCCAGCAGTTTAAGTGTCGGTAGCTACGAGCAGTACTTC
CDR3aa: CASSLSVGSYEQYF
j_gene: TRBJ2-7
d_gene: -
v_gene: TRBV27
abundance: -

CDR3nt: TGTGCCAGTAGTATACAAGGGAACAATGAGCAGTTCTTC
CDR3aa: CASSIQGNNEQFF
j_gene: TRBJ2-1
d_gene: -
v_gene: TRBV19
abundance: -

CDR3nt: TGTGCCAGCAGCCAGCTACGTAGCACAGATACGCAGTATTTT
CDR3aa: CASSQLRSTDTQYF
j_gene: TRBJ2-3
d_gene: -
v_gene: TRBV9
abundance: once

CDR3nt: TGCGCCAGCAGCCAAGGGACTAGCGGGAGTCGGCAAGAGACCCAGTACTTC
CDR3aa: CASSQGTSGSRQETQYF
j_gene: TRBJ2-5
d_gene: TRBD2
v_gene: TRBV4-1
abundance: once

CDR3nt: TGTGCCAGCAGATCGAATCTTGATGAGACCCAGTACTTC
CDR3aa: CASRSNLDETQYF
j_gene: TRBJ2-5
d_gene: -
v_gene: TRBV5-4
abundance: -

CDR3nt: TGTGCCAGCTCACCAGAGGGAGTTTACAATGAGCAGTTCTTC
CDR3aa: CASSPEGVYNEQFF
j_gene: TRBJ2-1
d_gene: -
v_gene: TRBV18
abundance: -

CDR3nt: TGTGCCAGCAGTACGCGCGAAACCCCCCCGGCTTATGGCTACACCTTC
CDR3aa: CASSTRETPPAYGYTF
j_gene: TRBJ1-2
d_gene: -
v_gene: TRBV7-9
abundance: -

CDR3nt: TGTGCCAGCAGTGAATATAGGGGGCACTCCTACGAGCAGTACTTC
CDR3aa: CASSEYRGHSYEQYF
j_gene: TRBJ2-7
d_gene: TRBD1
v_gene: TRBV25-1
abundance: once

CDR3nt: TGTGCCAGCAGCTTATTTCGCAATGAGCAGTTCTTC
CDR3aa: CASSLFRNEQFF
j_gene: TRBJ2-1
d_gene: -
v_gene: TRBV11-2
abundance: -

CDR3nt: TGTGCCAGCAGTCCGGCGGTAATGCTATACAATGAGCAGTTCTTC
CDR3aa: CASSPAVMLYNEQFF
j_gene: TRBJ2-1
d_gene: -
v_gene: TRBV27
abundance: -

CDR3nt: TGTGCCAGCAGCGTAGGAACCAGCAATCAGCCCCAGCATTTT
CDR3aa: CASSVGTSNQPQHF
j_gene: TRBJ1-5
d_gene: -
v_gene: TRBV9
abundance: -

CDR3nt: TGTGCTACCGGGGCGACGTACCAAGAGACCCAGTACTTC
CDR3aa: CATGATYQETQYF
j_gene: TRBJ2-5
d_gene: -
v_gene: TRBV7-7
abundance: -